One sample yielded the 10 T cell receptor beta chains listed below, sequenced in a study of CD8 T cells in Susac syndrome. Random hexamers were used to reverse transcribe roughly 0.45 to 1 ug of RNA. TCRdb re-called the immunoSEQ multiplex PCR reads with MiXCR, one entry per CDR3 protein. The sample holds about 47,000 distinct CDR3 sequences, about 91% seen once. Input material: CD8+ T cells from PBMCs. Every receptor here comes from a human donor in good health.

This chain joins TRBV7-9 and TRBJ1-2; the D gene is possibly TRBD1 (5 bases). The V gene lost 5 bases and the J gene lost 4 bases, with 11 bases spanning the gap. This CDR3 is built from 13 residues. Germline V lookup: CDR1 SEHNR, CDR2 FQNEAQ (reference sequence). Here the CDR3 DNA reads TGTGCCAGCAGCCCTGGACACCTCTATGGCTACACCTTC. Encoded protein: CASSPGHLYGYTF.

This clonotype occurred once. The chain joins TRBV3-1 to TRBJ2-7, with D maybe TRBD2 (5 bases). The CDR3 contains 13 residues. Germline lookup yields CDR1 LGHDT and CDR2 YNNKEL (reference sequence). Trimming shortened V by 0 bases and J by 6 bases, and 9 bases separated the two germline ends. CDR3 in amino acids: CASSQDLEGEQYF. Here the CDR3 DNA reads TGTGCCAGCAGCCAAGATTTAGAGGGCGAGCAGTACTTC.

The CDR3 region is CASSPPGLATNEKLFF. The CDR3 nucleotides read TGTGCCAGCTCACCACCCGGCCTGGCAACTAATGAAAAACTGTTTTTT. The chain combines TRBV18 with TRBJ1-4; D not resolved. V was trimmed by 0 bases and J by 0 bases, leaving 8 bases between them. CDR1 KGHSH and CDR2 LQKENI come from the germline V gene. This CDR3 spans 16 amino acids.

This rearrangement joins TRBV13 to TRBJ2-7; D possibly corresponds to TRBD2 (6 bases). CDR1 is PRHDT and CDR2 is FYEKMQ in the germline V gene (reference sequence). This CDR3 has 15 amino acids. The V and J ends lost 1 base and 1 base respectively, with 11 bases between them. The CDR3 DNA sequence: TGTGCCAGCAGCTTAGCCGGGACTGGATCCTACGAGCAGTACTTC. Translating it yields CASSLAGTGSYEQYF.

The chain employs TRBV5-1 and TRBJ2-3; perhaps TRBD2 as D (6 bases). V lost 1 base and J 0 bases, leaving 9 bases between the germline ends. Germline V gene lookup returns CDR1 SGHRS and CDR2 YFSETQ. The CDR3 loop spans 15 amino acids. This CDR3 reads CASSLRGTSTDTQYF. CDR3 DNA sequence: TGCGCCAGCAGCTTGCGCGGGACGAGCACAGATACGCAGTATTTT.

CDR3 DNA: TGCAGCGTTGAAGAGAGCACAGATACGCAGTATTTT. Translated: CSVEESTDTQYF. The J gene is TRBJ2-3, the V gene TRBV29-1; no firm D call. Germline lookup yields CDR1 SQVTM and CDR2 ANQGSEA. The CDR3 covers 12 residues. V was clipped by 0 bases and J by 0 bases, with 1 base between them.

The gene calls are TRBV11-2 and TRBJ2-3; no definite D call. Per germline, CDR1 SGHAT and CDR2 FQNNGV. The V and J ends lost 5 bases and 3 bases respectively, with 12 bases between them. CDR3 length: 14 residues. CDR3 sequence reads: CASSPSVGTDTQYF. CDR3 DNA sequence: TGTGCCAGCAGCCCCTCCGTGGGTACAGATACGCAGTATTTT.

V usage is TRBV27 and J usage is TRBJ2-5, with D hard to call. This CDR3 has 12 residues. Germline V CDR1 and CDR2: MNHEY, SMNVEV (reference sequence). The chain's CDR3 is CASARYQETQYF. In DNA, the CDR3 is TGTGCGTCTGCCCGGTACCAAGAGACCCAGTACTTC.

This clonotype has only a few counts. The V and J genes are TRBV29-1 and TRBJ2-7; TRBD1 matches at 7 bases. The germline CDR1 and CDR2 sequences are SQVTM and ANQGSEA. The CDR3 covers 13 residues. After removal of 4 bases from V and 6 bases from J, the junction contained 9 bases not matched to a gene. As DNA, the CDR3 is TGCAGCGTTGGGGGGAGACAGGGCGGCGAGCAGTACTTC. The encoded protein is CSVGGRQGGEQYF.

The chain carries TRBV7-9 and TRBJ1-2, with D perhaps TRBD1 (5 bases). The CDR3 sequence is 15 residues long. Per the germline V gene, CDR1 is SEHNR and CDR2 is FQNEAQ (reference sequence). Trimming cost V 1 base and J 1 base, with 10 bases left between them. In DNA form, the CDR3 reads TGTGCCAGCAGCTTAGATGTGGACATTAACTATGGCTACACCTTC. It is translated as CASSLDVDINYGYTF.